Listed below are T cell receptor beta chains from one sample, sequenced in a study of neurological immune-mediated disorders. One entry per CDR3 protein, called by TCRdb with MiXCR from the 5' RACE reads. Among 39,000 or so distinct CDR3 sequences listed, 2% to 3% were seen once. Material: PBMCs. All receptors derive from a man aged 25-45 years with multiple sclerosis. CDR3s include the opening cysteine and the closing phenylalanine or tryptophan. D genes are given only for firm matches. For some rows the clone size is stated as once, few or many, or as a class when expanded; others skip it.

size,V,J,D,CDR3,DNA
many,TRBV7-2,TRBJ2-5,NA,CASSPHQAATCF,TGTGCCAGCAGCCCACACCAAGCGGCGACTTGCTTC
many,TRBV12-3/TRBV12-4,TRBJ1-6,NA,CASSPGPANSPLHF,TGTGCCAGCAGCCCGGGACCTGCTAACTCACCCCTCCACTTT
many,TRBV15,TRBJ1-1,NA,CATSRDRFGDTEAFF,TGTGCCACCAGCAGAGATCGTTTCGGGGACACTGAAGCTTTCTTT
medium-sized,TRBV4-1,TRBJ1-1,NA,CASNQGGTEAFF,TGCGCCAGCAATCAAGGGGGGACTGAAGCTTTCTTT
many,TRBV12-3/TRBV12-4,TRBJ2-2,NA,CASNIEVGELFF,TGTGCCAGCAATATTGAGGTCGGGGAGCTGTTTTTT
many,TRBV10-3,TRBJ2-3,NA,CAISGTRDLGSRDTQYF,TGTGCCATCAGTGGGACCCGGGACTTGGGGTCGCGGGATACGCAGTATTTT
many,TRBV20-1,TRBJ2-1,NA,CSAGGRAGNEQFF,TGCAGTGCTGGAGGAAGGGCGGGCAATGAGCAGTTCTTC
many,TRBV27,TRBJ2-7,NA,CASSLSSWGGIYEQYF,TGTGCCAGCAGTTTATCGTCGTGGGGTGGGATCTACGAGCAGTACTTC
many,TRBV14,TRBJ2-1,NA,CASSQGRTGEQFF,TGTGCCAGCAGCCAAGGACGGACGGGGGAGCAGTTCTTC
NA,TRBV5-1,TRBJ2-3,NA,CASSPGGTDTQYF,TGCGCCAGCAGTCCGGGGGGCACAGATACGCAGTATTTT
NA,TRBV20-1,TRBJ2-7,TRBD2,CSARVAGGPGEQYF,TGCAGCGCTAGAGTAGCGGGAGGGCCGGGGGAGCAGTACTTC
many,TRBV7-2,TRBJ1-2,NA,CATRGATNYGYTF,TGTGCCACCAGAGGGGCCACTAACTATGGCTACACCTTC
many,TRBV9,TRBJ2-1,NA,CASSVRSEENEQFF,TGTGCCAGCAGCGTTAGATCCGAGGAGAATGAGCAGTTCTTC
many,TRBV20-1,TRBJ1-5,TRBD1,CSAQRQGGRQPQHF,TGCAGTGCTCAAAGACAGGGCGGACGGCAGCCCCAGCATTTT
many,TRBV20-1,TRBJ2-7,NA,CSARGATYEQYF,TGCAGTGCTAGAGGAGCAACCTACGAGCAGTACTTC
many,TRBV7-2,TRBJ1-4,TRBD1,CASSLEHRGLTTNEKLFF,TGTGCCAGCAGCTTAGAGCACAGGGGGTTAACGACTAATGAAAAACTGTTTTTT
few,TRBV3-1,TRBJ2-2,TRBD2,CASSQDLGGGPSTGELFF,TGTGCCAGCAGCCAAGACTTGGGGGGAGGGCCGAGCACCGGGGAGCTGTTTTTT
many,TRBV11-2,TRBJ2-2,TRBD2,CASSSGLAAAELFF,TGTGCCAGCAGCTCGGGACTAGCGGCCGCAGAGCTGTTTTTT
many,TRBV6-2/TRBV6-3,TRBJ1-5,TRBD1,CATDRDRGSNQPQHF,TGTGCCACCGACCGGGACAGGGGGAGCAATCAGCCCCAGCATTTT
many,TRBV6-5,TRBJ2-6,NA,CASSYGPGANVLTF,TGTGCCAGCAGTTACGGGCCTGGGGCCAACGTCCTGACTTTC
many,TRBV29-1,TRBJ1-5,NA,CSVMDGYGNQPQHF,TGCAGCGTTATGGACGGCTATGGCAATCAGCCCCAGCATTTT
NA,TRBV11-3,TRBJ2-5,NA,CASSRGPQETQYF,TGTGCCAGCAGTCGGGGCCCCCAAGAGACCCAGTACTTC
many,TRBV10-3,TRBJ2-2,TRBD2,CAIRGTSGRFGGELFF,TGTGCCATCAGAGGGACTAGCGGGAGGTTTGGCGGGGAGCTGTTTTTT
many,TRBV5-1,TRBJ2-1,NA,CASSLGGADEQFF,TGCGCCAGCAGCTTGGGCGGGGCGGATGAGCAGTTCTTC
many,TRBV6-5,TRBJ2-7,NA,CASSSRTTGYEQYF,TGTGCCAGCAGTTCGCGGACGACAGGCTACGAGCAGTACTTC
many,TRBV20-1,TRBJ2-3,NA,CSAMAFSTDTQYF,TGCAGTGCTATGGCGTTTAGCACAGATACGCAGTATTTT
many,TRBV5-1,TRBJ2-1,NA,CASSFSVTGNTYNEQFF,TGCGCCAGCAGCTTTAGTGTCACCGGAAATACATACAATGAGCAGTTCTTC
many,TRBV9,TRBJ1-2,NA,CASSLDRSVYGYTF,TGTGCCAGCAGCCTCGACAGATCGGTCTATGGCTACACCTTC
many,TRBV20-1,TRBJ2-1,NA,CSASYRQYNEQFF,TGCAGTGCTAGCTACAGACAATACAATGAGCAGTTCTTC
many,TRBV5-6,TRBJ2-5,TRBD1,CASSHTGVRGQETQYF,TGTGCCAGCAGCCATACAGGGGTGAGGGGGCAAGAGACCCAGTACTTC
many,TRBV27,TRBJ1-3,TRBD1,CASSFQGEDGNTIYF,TGTGCCAGCAGTTTTCAGGGGGAAGATGGAAACACCATATATTTT
many,TRBV29-1,TRBJ1-5,TRBD1,CSVRGTGNQPQHF,TGCAGCGTCAGGGGGACCGGGAATCAGCCCCAGCATTTT
many,TRBV7-9,TRBJ2-4,NA,CASSLSVVEVRAKNIQYF,TGTGCCAGCAGCCTTAGCGTGGTGGAGGTCCGAGCCAAAAACATTCAGTACTTC
many,TRBV7-9,TRBJ2-3,NA,CASSLGGHADTQYF,TGTGCCAGCAGCCTGGGGGGCCACGCAGATACGCAGTATTTT
many,TRBV11-2,TRBJ2-3,NA,CASIQHGDTQYF,TGTGCCAGCATCCAACACGGAGATACGCAGTATTTT
many,TRBV12-3/TRBV12-4,TRBJ1-5,NA,CASSLAMGASQPQHF,TGTGCCAGCAGTTTAGCGATGGGTGCGAGCCAGCCCCAGCATTTT
many,TRBV20-1,TRBJ2-3,TRBD1,CSARDWGQAGSLRDTDTQYF,TGCAGTGCTAGAGATTGGGGACAGGCCGGCTCGTTGCGGGACACAGATACGCAGTATTTT
medium-sized,TRBV5-1,TRBJ2-7,TRBD2,CASSLGTSGYYEQYF,TGCGCCAGCAGCCTCGGGACTAGCGGGTACTACGAGCAGTACTTC
many,TRBV9,TRBJ1-5,TRBD1,CASSSSGTGLNQPQHF,TGTGCCAGCAGCTCATCCGGGACAGGGCTCAATCAGCCCCAGCATTTT
many,TRBV7-2,TRBJ1-5,NA,CASSLEAAGQPQHF,TGTGCCAGCAGCTTAGAAGCGGCGGGTCAGCCCCAGCATTTT
many,TRBV2,TRBJ2-7,NA,CASSEAAYEQYF,TGTGCCAGCAGTGAAGCGGCCTACGAGCAGTACTTC
many,TRBV20-1,TRBJ2-5,TRBD1,CSARTRQGEMRETQYF,TGCAGTGCTAGAACTAGACAGGGGGAGATGCGGGAGACCCAGTACTTC
many,TRBV5-1,TRBJ2-4,NA,CASSPSWGTEDIQYF,TGCGCCAGCAGCCCCTCTTGGGGGACCGAGGACATTCAGTACTTC
many,TRBV5-5,TRBJ2-7,NA,CASSRDPVLGEQYF,TGTGCCAGCAGCCGCGACCCGGTTCTGGGTGAGCAGTACTTC